Listed below are T cell receptor beta chains from one sample, sequenced in a study of response to subunit inactivated influenza vaccine. TCRdb recomputed calls from the RT-PCR reads with MiXCR, one row per CDR3 protein. The sample lists over 450,000 distinct CDR3 sequences; under 15% were seen once. This material consisted of PBMCs from blood, taken roughly 45 days after vaccination. The receptors were gathered from a man aged 45-60 years who received an inactivated influenza vaccine. Both conserved end residues are part of each CDR3. A D gene is named only where the DNA matches it firmly. Clone size appears in some rows only: once, few, many, or a class for an expanded clone.

cdr3_nt | cdr3_aa | d_call | clone_size | j_call | v_call
TGTGCCAGCACCTCCGGACAGGGGAACACCGGGGAGCTGTTTTTT | CASTSGQGNTGELFF | TRBD1 | few | TRBJ2-2 | TRBV5-5
TGCAGTGCTCTCCGGGCGAATCTGGAGACCCAGTACTTC | CSALRANLETQYF | . | many | TRBJ2-5 | TRBV20-1
TGTGCCAGCAGTTACCCGATAAACCTCCTACTAGAGGTGCAGTTCTTC | CASSYPINLLLEVQFF | . | . | TRBJ2-1 | TRBV6-2/TRBV6-3
TGTGCCAGTAGTATGGGGACTAGCGTAGCCTACGAGCAGTACTTC | CASSMGTSVAYEQYF | TRBD2 | . | TRBJ2-7 | TRBV19
TGTGCCATCAGTGAGGGGGCGAATGAGCAGTTCTTC | CAISEGANEQFF | . | few | TRBJ2-1 | TRBV10-3
TGCAGTGCTAGAAGCGGGAGGGGAGCCTACAATGAGCAGTTCTTC | CSARSGRGAYNEQFF | TRBD2 | few | TRBJ2-1 | TRBV20-1
TGTGCCAGCAGCTTGCAGTCTAGCGGCACCCCAGATACGCAGTATTTT | CASSLQSSGTPDTQYF | TRBD2 | many | TRBJ2-3 | TRBV5-5
TGTGCCAGCAGTCCAACAAACAGGAGGTCGGGCCAGGATACGCAGTATTTT | CASSPTNRRSGQDTQYF | . | few | TRBJ2-3 | TRBV28
TGTGCCAGCAGCCACCTTAGGGCCCTGTCTGAGCAGTTCTTC | CASSHLRALSEQFF | . | . | TRBJ2-1 | TRBV14
TGCAGTGCTCCTGATGGGACTAGCGGAATTAATGAGCAGTTCTTC | CSAPDGTSGINEQFF | TRBD2 | many | TRBJ2-1 | TRBV20-1
TGTGCCAGCAGTCTACGGGGACGGAACAATGAGCAGTTCTTC | CASSLRGRNNEQFF | . | many | TRBJ2-1 | TRBV6-5
TGTGCCAGCAGCGTAGGACTAGCGGGGGGGCTTTCCCCAGATACGCAGTATTTT | CASSVGLAGGLSPDTQYF | TRBD2 | many | TRBJ2-3 | TRBV11-2
TGTGCCAGCAGCAACGTTCGACTAGCGGGAGGTAACGAGCAGTACTTC | CASSNVRLAGGNEQYF | TRBD2 | . | TRBJ2-7 | TRBV6-2/TRBV6-3
TGTGCCAGCAGCCCGACAGTTTTTTACGAGCAGTACTTC | CASSPTVFYEQYF | . | few | TRBJ2-7 | TRBV12-3/TRBV12-4
TGTGCCAGCAGCTTAGTCCAAGCGGGAAGCTCTGGGGCCAACGTCCTGACTTTC | CASSLVQAGSSGANVLTF | TRBD2 | few | TRBJ2-6 | TRBV11-2
TGTGCCAGCAGTTCCCCAGGGGACCTCACTGAAGCTTTCTTT | CASSSPGDLTEAFF | . | few | TRBJ1-1 | TRBV28
TGTGCCAGCAGTTACCGCGACAGGGCGACGGTCTATGAGCAGTTCTTC | CASSYRDRATVYEQFF | TRBD1 | few | TRBJ2-1 | TRBV6-5
TGTGCCAGCAGCCCATCATCCGCCGGCTACGAGCAGTACTTC | CASSPSSAGYEQYF | . | . | TRBJ2-7 | TRBV7-2
TGCAGCGTTGAAGAGACAACCAGGGACAGGTGGCACGAGCAGTACTTC | CSVEETTRDRWHEQYF | TRBD1 | few | TRBJ2-7 | TRBV29-1
TGCAGTGCTAGAGATCTCACGAGCGGGAGCTCCTACGAGCAGTACTTC | CSARDLTSGSSYEQYF | TRBD2 | . | TRBJ2-7 | TRBV20-1
TGTGCCAGCTCACCATCGGGCGGAGCCCGGTGGACGCAGTATTTT | CASSPSGGARWTQYF | . | . | TRBJ2-3 | TRBV18
TGCGCCAGCAGCGCCCCGACTAGCGGGGGGTCTAAGGAGCAGTACTTC | CASSAPTSGGSKEQYF | TRBD2 | . | TRBJ2-7 | TRBV4-1
TGCAGCGTTGAAGATCAGGCAGGGACGTACTTC | CSVEDQAGTYF | . | . | TRBJ2-7 | TRBV29-1
TGTGCCAGCAGTTTAAGGGGCCCCTATTCACCCCTCCACTTT | CASSLRGPYSPLHF | . | many | TRBJ1-6 | TRBV12-3/TRBV12-4
TGTGCCAGCAGTTTAAAGCCTAGCGGGAAGACAGATACGCAGTATTTT | CASSLKPSGKTDTQYF | TRBD2 | few | TRBJ2-3 | TRBV12-3/TRBV12-4
TGTGCCAGCAGTTTATTTCGGGGGGGCAGTGTCACAGATACGCAGTATTTT | CASSLFRGGSVTDTQYF | TRBD2 | . | TRBJ2-3 | TRBV28
TGTGCCAGCAGCCACACACCGAACACTGAAGCTTTCTTT | CASSHTPNTEAFF | . | few | TRBJ1-1 | TRBV11-3
TGCAGTGCTCCTCTACTCCTGGGGGCACTGCTCCGGGAGCAGTTCTTC | CSAPLLLGALLREQFF | . | . | TRBJ2-1 | TRBV20-1
TGTGCCATCAGTGAGTCGATGAGGGGGCAAGAGACCCAGTACTTC | CAISESMRGQETQYF | . | few | TRBJ2-5 | TRBV10-3
TGTGCCAGCAGGGGGGCGGGAGGGCCGTATGAGCAGTTCTTC | CASRGAGGPYEQFF | TRBD2 | . | TRBJ2-1 | TRBV28
TGTGCCAGCAACCGCCAGACCGGGGTCACCGGGGAGCTGTTTTTT | CASNRQTGVTGELFF | . | few | TRBJ2-2 | TRBV6-1
TGCAGTGCTAGAGGGTGGCAAGAGACCCAGTACTTC | CSARGWQETQYF | . | many | TRBJ2-5 | TRBV20-1
TGTGCCAGCAGTTTACCCGACGGGGGGCGATACGAGCAGTACTTC | CASSLPDGGRYEQYF | . | many | TRBJ2-7 | TRBV28
TGTGCCAGCAGCCGGGACAGGGGGATTTACGAGCAGTACTTC | CASSRDRGIYEQYF | TRBD1 | . | TRBJ2-7 | TRBV7-9
TGTGCCAGCAGCCAACTTCCTCCCTCAGGGGGATACACAGATACGCAGTATTTT | CASSQLPPSGGYTDTQYF | TRBD1 | . | TRBJ2-3 | TRBV3-1
TGTGCCAGCAGTGTGACAGGTGGAACCACAGATACGCAGTATTTT | CASSVTGGTTDTQYF | . | few | TRBJ2-3 | TRBV2
TGCAGTGCTAGAGGTCCGGGCTATGAGCAGTTCTTC | CSARGPGYEQFF | . | . | TRBJ2-1 | TRBV20-1
TGTGCCAGCAGTCCACAGGTCTGGGAAAAACTGTTTTTT | CASSPQVWEKLFF | . | . | TRBJ1-4 | TRBV27
TGCAGTGCTAGAGAGACTAGCGGGAAGGATGAGCAGTTCTTC | CSARETSGKDEQFF | TRBD2 | . | TRBJ2-1 | TRBV20-1
TGCGCCAGCTGCCTTGACCCGGGACAGGGGGCTCGGGATGGCTACACCTTC | CASCLDPGQGARDGYTF | TRBD1 | . | TRBJ1-2 | TRBV5-1
TGCGCCAGCAGCCAAGACCCTAATCAGCCCCAGCATTTT | CASSQDPNQPQHF | . | many | TRBJ1-5 | TRBV4-1
TGCGCCAGCCGACTAGCGGGGGTGGAGACCCAGTACTTC | CASRLAGVETQYF | TRBD2 | . | TRBJ2-5 | TRBV5-1
TGCAGTGCTCAGGGGACATCGGTTCCCCCCTGGGTTAATTCACCCCTCCACTTT | CSAQGTSVPPWVNSPLHF | . | . | TRBJ1-6 | TRBV20-1
TGTGCCAGCAGCCAAGACAGGGCAGAAAGGACTGGGGCCAACGTCCTGACTTTC | CASSQDRAERTGANVLTF | . | once | TRBJ2-6 | TRBV3-1
TGTGCCAGCAGTTACCGAATGAGCACTGAAGCTTTCTTT | CASSYRMSTEAFF | . | few | TRBJ1-1 | TRBV6-5
TGTGCCACCAGTGATACCCAGCCGACAGAGGCCTCAGATACGCAGTATTTT | CATSDTQPTEASDTQYF | . | . | TRBJ2-3 | TRBV24-1
TGTGCCAGCAGTTTACTTATAAGACAGGGCAGATACAATGAGCAGTTCTTC | CASSLLIRQGRYNEQFF | TRBD1 | . | TRBJ2-1 | TRBV27
TGTGCCAGCAGTTTATTAGGCCGTGGGAACATTCAGTACTTC | CASSLLGRGNIQYF | . | . | TRBJ2-4 | TRBV12-3/TRBV12-4
TGTGCCAGCAGATCTAGCGGGACGGTTGCAGATACGCAGTATTTT | CASRSSGTVADTQYF | TRBD2 | . | TRBJ2-3 | TRBV12-3/TRBV12-4
TGTGCCAGCAGCTACGGGACAGTCGCTGAAAAACTGTTTTTT | CASSYGTVAEKLFF | TRBD1 | . | TRBJ1-4 | TRBV5-6
TGTGCCAGCACCGGACAGGGAAACACTGAAGCTTTCTTT | CASTGQGNTEAFF | TRBD1 | many | TRBJ1-1 | TRBV12-3/TRBV12-4
TGTGCCAGCAGCTCGACATGGGCGGGGAGGAAGGCCTACGAGCAGTACTTC | CASSSTWAGRKAYEQYF | . | few | TRBJ2-7 | TRBV7-2
TGTGCCAGCAGCTACGACAGGGCTAATTCACCCCTCCACTTT | CASSYDRANSPLHF | TRBD1 | few | TRBJ1-6 | TRBV4-2
TGTGCCAGCAGCCAATCCCTCCAGTATAGCAATCAGCCCCAGCATTTT | CASSQSLQYSNQPQHF | . | few | TRBJ1-5 | TRBV16
TGCAGTGCTAGTGATCGGGAGATCTACGAGCAGTACTTC | CSASDREIYEQYF | . | . | TRBJ2-7 | TRBV20-1